The 2 T cell receptor beta chains below come from one sample, sequenced in a study of blood T cell repertoires in COVID-19. Here immunoSEQ multiplex PCR was the method, and the copy in TCRdb shows in-frame clones only, minus some. The data contain 390,000 or so clones, around 87% of them seen just once; the ten biggest clones take up over 9.5%. Sequencing was performed on peripheral blood. Every receptor here comes from a woman in her twenties or thirties with COVID-19, enrolled during active disease.

This clone was seen just once. V gene TRBV28 combines with J gene TRBJ2-5; TRBD1 matches at 8 bases. CDR1 and CDR2 (germline): MDHEN, SYDVKM. V dropped 5 bases and J dropped 6; count of bases not matched to a gene: 14. This CDR3 has 16 amino acids. In nucleotides, the CDR3 is TGTGCCAGCAGTCCAAGGACAGGGCGGGATTGGAAGACCCAGTACTTC. It yields the protein CASSPRTGRDWKTQYF.

The CDR3: CASSSLDRGDQPQHF. CDR3 nucleotide sequence: TGTGCCAGCAGTTCACTAGACAGGGGAGATCAGCCCCAGCATTTT. This chain links TRBV2 with TRBJ1-5, with 8 bases that match TRBD1. CDR1 SNHLY and CDR2 FYNNEI come from the germline V gene. V lost 5 bases to trimming and J lost 5 bases; unmatched junction nucleotides: 8. The CDR3 is 15 residues long.